The 26 T cell receptor beta chains below all came from one sample that was sequenced in a study of human T cells and chemical hapten exposure. TCRdb re-called the RACE reads through MiXCR, storing one row per CDR3 protein. The data show 250,000 to 300,000 distinct CDR3 sequences, around 7.3% seen once. Time point reported: pre-sensitization, week 0. Treatment defined: therapeutic diphenylcyclopropenone sensitization with weekly scalp DPC. Sample: whole blood, taken in connection with sensitization to the hapten diphenylcyclopropenone (DPC). The receptors derive from a man between 18 and 35 years old with alopecia areata. Some clones in this sample may be carry-over from other donors' samples.

This clonotype has ten or more counts. V usage is TRBV24-1 and J usage is TRBJ2-7, with 7 bases identical to TRBD1. The CDR3 is made up of 15 amino acids. Trimming at V came to 3 bases and at J to 3 bases, leaving 7 bases not matched to a gene. Germline V gene data show CDR1 as KGHDR and CDR2 as SFDVKD. The CDR3 spells CATSDPRDRYYEQYF. In nucleotides, the CDR3 is TGTGCCACCAGTGATCCCCGGGACAGATACTACGAGCAGTACTTC.

The chain combines TRBV18 with TRBJ2-7; a possible D gene is TRBD2 (6 bases). The V gene lost 3 bases and the J gene lost 0 bases, with 12 bases spanning the gap. This CDR3 is 15 amino acids long. Per germline, CDR1 KGHSH and CDR2 LQKENI. CDR3 residues: CASSPSSDSSYEQYV. CDR3 DNA: TGTGCCAGCTCACCCTCTAGCGACAGCTCCTACGAGCAGTACGTC.

As to this clonotype: A single base separates this from a much larger clone, so it may be a read error. This chain connects TRBV20-1 to TRBJ2-3; maybe TRBD1 (5 bases). Trimming pared 3 bases from V and 2 bases from J, leaving 21 bases between. In germline, CDR1 is DFQATT, CDR2 SNEGSKA (reference sequence). The CDR3 is 17 residues long. The CDR3 DNA reads TGCAGTGCTAGCGGTTGGGGCTTAGAACAGTACACAGATACGCAGTATTTT. The encoded protein is CSASGWGLEQYTDTQYF.

This clonotype was detected ten times or more. V and J are TRBV5-6 and TRBJ1-4; D gene ambiguous. The V end was cut by 0 bases, the J end by 6 bases, with 9 bases between. Germline V lookup: CDR1 SGHDT, CDR2 YYEEEE. The CDR3 runs to 14 residues. In nucleotides, the CDR3 is TGTGCCAGCAGCTTGGTAGGGAAAGATGAAAAACTGTTTTTT. This sequence encodes CASSLVGKDEKLFF.

J is TRBJ1-5 and V is TRBV6-2 or TRBV6-3; TRBD1 is a possible D gene (6 bases). Germline V gives CDR1 MNHEY, CDR2 SVGEGT. V lost 5 bases to trimming and J lost 2 bases, with 16 bases between them. The CDR3 extends over 16 amino acids. The CDR3 loop reads CASSVPGSGGNQPQHF. The CDR3 DNA reads TGTGCCAGCAGTGTTCCAGGTTCAGGGGGCAATCAGCCCCAGCATTTT.

This clonotype was observed a few times. This chain connects TRBV11-1 to TRBJ2-3; D may be TRBD1 or TRBD2 (5 bases each). V shed 4 bases and J shed 2 bases, with 10 bases lying between them. This CDR3 is built from 14 residues. The V gene's germline CDR1 is SGHAT and CDR2 FQDESV (reference sequence). The CDR3 region is CASSYGTDTDTQYF. For the CDR3, the DNA is TGTGCCAGCAGCTACGGGACGGACACAGATACGCAGTATTTT.

This clonotype was seen only a few times. The chain is built from TRBV5-4 and TRBJ1-2, with 8 bases fitting TRBD1. Germline CDR1 reads SGHNT; CDR2 reads YYREEE (reference sequence). The CDR3 runs 15 residues. The ends lost 4 bases at V and 3 bases at J; junction bases unmatched: 8. The CDR3 nucleotides are TGTGCCAGCAGCGGTGGACAGGGCCCAGACTATGGCTACACCTTC. It translates to CASSGGQGPDYGYTF.

This clonotype was counted only a few times. The V gene is TRBV20-1, the J gene TRBJ1-3; D gene uncertain. The CDR3 loop spans 15 amino acids. Germline values: CDR1 DFQATT, CDR2 SNEGSKA (reference sequence). V shed 0 bases and J shed 0 bases, with 9 bases lying between them. This chain's CDR3 is CSARDIQDSGNTIYF. CDR3 nucleotide sequence: TGCAGTGCTAGAGATATTCAGGACTCTGGAAACACCATATATTTT.

This clonotype was detected only a few times. The chain links TRBV12-3 or TRBV12-4 to TRBJ1-2; weak D call: TRBD1 (5 bases). V lost 5 bases and J lost 4, with 11 bases in between. The CDR3 runs 13 residues. The CDR3 nucleotides are TGTGCCAGCAGTCTGACAGTTATCTATGGCTACACCTTC. Its protein is CASSLTVIYGYTF.

The chain joins TRBV11-2 to TRBJ2-5; 7 bases agree with TRBD1. Germline V gene lookup returns CDR1 SGHAT and CDR2 FQNNGV. There are 15 residues in the CDR3. J lost 1 base, V lost 3 bases, and 5 bases had no gene match. CDR3 amino acids: CASSFSTGFQETQYF. In DNA form, the CDR3 reads TGTGCCAGCAGCTTTTCGACAGGGTTCCAAGAGACCCAGTACTTC.

This clonotype was counted only a few times. The chain combines TRBV24-1 with TRBJ2-7; 9 nucleotides line up with TRBD1. Trimming removed 0 bases from V and 5 bases from J; junction bases left unmatched: 16. In germline, CDR1 is KGHDR, CDR2 SFDVKD. This CDR3 spans 19 amino acids. DNA for the CDR3: TGTGCCACCAGTGATTTGCGTAACCACGAACGGGACAGGGTACACGAGCAGTACTTC. Its translation: CATSDLRNHERDRVHEQYF.

The chain couples TRBV29-1 to TRBJ1-2; 7 bases agree with TRBD1. The CDR3 covers 13 residues. J was trimmed by 2 bases and V by 4 bases; bases with no gene match: 4. CDR1 and CDR2 from the germline V gene are SQVTM and ANQGSEA. The CDR3 is CSVAEGANYGYTF. CDR3 nucleotide sequence: TGCAGCGTTGCTGAGGGGGCGAACTATGGCTACACCTTC. The full variable domain, completed using reference TRBV29-1 and TRBJ1-2, is SAVISQKPSRDICQRGTSLTIQCQVDSQVTMMFWYRQQPGQSLTLIATANQGSEATYESGFVIDKFPISRPNLTFSTLTVSNMSPEDSSIYLCSVAEGANYGYTFGSGTRLTVV.

This clonotype was counted only a few times. The rearrangement links TRBV10-3 to TRBJ2-7, with 9 bases matching TRBD1. The CDR3 spans 13 residues. V dropped 7 bases and J dropped 4; count of bases not matched to a gene: 5. Germline CDR1 is ENHRY and CDR2 is SYGVKD. As DNA, the CDR3 is TGTGCCATCAAAGGGACAGGGAGTTACGAGCAGTACTTC. Its translation is CAIKGTGSYEQYF.

This clonotype was observed a few times. This chain connects TRBV20-1 to TRBJ1-5; D is unresolved. Germline assignment: CDR1 DFQATT and CDR2 SNEGSKA (reference sequence). Trimming removed 4 bases from V and 4 bases from J, with 8 bases in between. The CDR3 covers 12 residues. The CDR3 region has the DNA TGCAGTGCTATTGTGGAGAATCAGCCCCAGCATTTT. This sequence encodes CSAIVENQPQHF.

This clonotype was counted a few times. The chain combines TRBV28 with TRBJ2-3, with no clear D. The V end lost 6 bases, the J end lost 4 bases, and 14 bases lay between the germline ends. The V gene's germline CDR1 is MDHEN and CDR2 SYDVKM. The CDR3 has 14 residues. CDR3 amino acids: CASSRVRKADTQYF. The CDR3 DNA is TGTGCCAGCAGCCGCGTCAGAAAGGCAGATACGCAGTATTTT.

CDR3 residues: CPAVPKKSSYEQYF. The DNA of the CDR3 is TGTCCAGCGGTACCCAAAAAAAGCTCCTACGAGCAGTACTTC. J is TRBJ2-7 and V is TRBV28, with a tentative D call TRBD2 (5 bases). Germline CDR1 and CDR2: MDHEN and SYDVKM. This CDR3 is built from 14 residues. Supplemented by reference TRBV28 and TRBJ2-7, the full variable domain reads DVKVTQSSRYLVKRTGEKVFLECVQDMDHENMFWYRQDPGLGLRLIYFSYDVKMKEKGDIPEGYSVSREKKERFSLILESASTNQTSMYLCPAVPKKSSYEQYFGPGTRLTVT.

This clonotype showed up just a few times. V is TRBV20-1 and J is TRBJ2-3, with 16 bases fitting TRBD2. Germline values: CDR1 DFQATT, CDR2 SNEGSKA (reference sequence). CDR3 length: 13 amino acids. This CDR3 reads CRGLAGGADTQYF. Here the CDR3 DNA reads TGCAGGGGACTAGCGGGGGGGGCAGATACGCAGTATTTT.

This clonotype was seen a few times. The chain links TRBV7-2 to TRBJ1-6; 8 bases are a match to TRBD1. Germline V gene sequence: CDR1 SGHTA, CDR2 FQGNSA. V shed 5 bases, J shed 4 bases, and the junction held 7 bases outside the gene matches. This CDR3 region has 16 residues. The chain's CDR3 is CASSPQTGDYNSPLHF. The CDR3 coding sequence is TGTGCCAGCAGCCCCCAGACAGGGGATTATAATTCACCCCTCCACTTT.

V and J are TRBV7-9 and TRBJ2-1; 8 nucleotides match TRBD1. The V gene's germline CDR1 is SEHNR and CDR2 FQNEAQ (reference sequence). V was clipped by 4 bases and J by 6 bases; unmatched bases: 20. The CDR3 length is 19 residues. The CDR3, as DNA: TGTGCCAGCAGCTCAAACTTTTCCCTCAGGGGGCATTCACTCAATGAGCAGTTCTTC. The encoded protein is CASSSNFSLRGHSLNEQFF.

This clonotype was seen only a few times. The chain employs TRBV5-1 and TRBJ2-7; weak D call: TRBD2 (6 bases). Germline V lookup: CDR1 SGHRS, CDR2 YFSETQ. Trimming cost V 4 bases and J 5 bases, with 16 bases left between them. The CDR3 consists of 14 residues. CDR3 sequence: CASSPGLQGDEQYF. CDR3 in DNA: TGCGCCAGCAGCCCGGGACTCCAAGGGGACGAGCAGTACTTC.

The rearrangement joins TRBV28 to TRBJ2-5, with D tentatively TRBD1 (6 bases). Germline assignment: CDR1 MDHEN and CDR2 SYDVKM. This CDR3 is 13 amino acids long. Trimming took 5 bases from V and 5 from J, leaving 12 bases between them. The chain's CDR3 is CASSGRGGETQYF. The CDR3 DNA follows: TGTGCCAGCAGTGGCAGGGGCGGGGAGACCCAGTACTTC.

V is TRBV6-5 and J is TRBJ1-5, with a possible D match to TRBD1 (5 bases). Germline loops: CDR1 MNHEY, CDR2 SVGAGI. V was shortened by 2 bases and J by 6 bases, with 14 bases between the two germline ends. This CDR3 is built from 15 residues. CDR3 DNA sequence: TGTGCCAGCAGTTACCGAACAGGTTCCGGTCAGCCCCAGCATTTT. Translated, it gives CASSYRTGSGQPQHF.

This clonotype has only a few counts. The V gene is TRBV20-1, the J gene TRBJ1-2, with 8 bases lining up with TRBD1. Looked up from germline, CDR1 is DFQATT and CDR2 is SNEGSKA (reference sequence). The CDR3 sequence is 13 residues long. The J segment lost 2 bases and the V segment lost 6 bases, leaving 5 bases of the junction unmatched. CDR3 protein: CSASQGANYGYTF. CDR3 DNA: TGCAGTGCGAGTCAGGGGGCCAACTATGGCTACACCTTC.

This clonotype was found many times. V and J are TRBV27 and TRBJ1-2, with 12 bases aligning to TRBD1. The germline CDR1 and CDR2 sequences are MNHEY and SMNVEV (reference sequence). The CDR3 covers 15 residues. With 5 bases clipped from V and 4 bases from J, the junction kept 5 bases outside the gene matches. CDR3 amino acids: CASSPGTGGGYGYTF. Written as DNA, the CDR3 is TGTGCCAGCAGTCCGGGGACAGGGGGCGGCTATGGCTACACCTTC.

This clonotype was recorded a few times. The chain carries TRBV20-1 and TRBJ2-3; D is unclear. The CDR3 covers 11 residues. V dropped 7 bases and J dropped 0 bases, with 5 bases sitting between them. The V gene's germline CDR1 is DFQATT and CDR2 SNEGSKA (reference sequence). In nucleotides, the CDR3 is TGCAGTGATGCAAGCACAGATACGCAGTATTTT. Translation: CSDASTDTQYF.

There are a few counts of this clonotype. The chain employs TRBV10-3 and TRBJ1-6; D is undetermined. Trimming took 3 bases from V and 6 from J, leaving 12 bases between them. Germline V gives CDR1 ENHRY, CDR2 SYGVKD. This CDR3 region has 15 residues. The CDR3: CAISELPPSNSPLHF. CDR3 sequence (DNA): TGTGCCATCAGTGAACTCCCCCCGAGTAATTCACCCCTCCACTTT.